This T cell receptor (beta chain) was recorded in a study of control samples from healthy donors and cancer patients. There are 16 residues in the CDR3. The junction had 1 base not matched to a gene; V was cut back by 4 bases and J by 0 bases. CDR1 and CDR2 from the germline V gene are LGHDT and YNNKEL (reference sequence). Method: immunoSEQ multiplex PCR; TCRdb's copy keeps in-frame clones and lacks some. The sample includes 100,000 or so clones, about 80% seen only once; the top ten take roughly an eighth. This rearrangement joins TRBV3-1 (or the pseudogene TRBV3-2) to TRBJ2-3, with 13 bases matching TRBD2. The TCR comes from a woman between 50 and 59 years old in good health. Sequencing was done on a sample of blood. The CDR3 reads CASSRTSGGSTDTQYF. The CDR3 nucleotides are TGTGCCAGCAGCCGGACTAGCGGGGGAAGCACAGATACGCAGTATTTT.